This entry features one T cell receptor beta chain sequence. Its antigen is unknown. Nothing much larger sits one base from this clone, and base qualities are not available. The immunoSEQ Assay, a bias-controlled multiplex PCR, was used to amplify TCRbeta CDR3 regions from genomic DNA. The original pipeline was this. The number of nucleated cells in each sample was estimated from the amplification of reference gene primers within the assay. To quantify the absolute abundance of each unique TCRbeta CDR3 rearrangement, sequence reads were collapsed and filtered. For each sample, productive Simpson clonality was calculated as the square root of Simpson's diversity index across productive rearrangements. In TCRdb, the immuneACCESS table is reduced to in-frame sequences with V and J assigned. These tables do not hold every clone; where another copy was compared, an unresolved V gene accounts for under half, and the others remain unexplained. The V and J calls and clone size come from that table; D and trimming were worked out from the DNA. The sample includes about 260,000 clones, with around 87% observed a single time. 2% to 2.5% of the sample belongs to the ten largest clones.

The data originate from a study of blood T cell repertoires in COVID-19 (dated by TCRdb to the early 2020s). Notes on the research overall: Collaborator samples came from the United States, Italy and Spain and covered acute and convalescent phases of COVID-19. The dataset comprised deeply sampled blood TCRbeta repertoires from subjects exposed to, actively infected with, or recovered from COVID-19. The material from the prospective study consisted of cDNA or gDNA derived from T cells, B-cell-depleted T cells, or PBMCs. The repertoires were made available in a free public database intended to serve as a resource for research on the immune response to SARS-CoV-2. A de-identified subject ID, COVID-19 status, age in years and sex were almost always included in the sample metadata. Where available, HLA class I and class II types were obtained from metadata supplied by the sample provider rather than from assay-based typing. The samples were drawn from two sources: the first 160 participants of the ongoing ImmuneRACE study, and 950 to 1,500 subjects contributed by 6 global collaborators. The study at large found these results: How much clinical and demographic metadata was included differed by source and by participant, and the metadata was provided uncurated.

The CDR3 numbers 16 residues from cysteine through phenylalanine. Solely the CDR3 DNA is kept, with 48 bases framed from the first base. From a lookup of the germline V gene, CDR1 and CDR2 are SGHTA and FQGTGA. V loses 4 bases, J loses 3 bases, and the germline ends lie 15 bases apart. Each collaborating institution followed its own protocols to collect whole blood in K2EDTA tubes. For TCRbeta analysis, collaborators shipped samples in one of three forms: frozen whole blood, isolated PBMCs, or DNA extracted from either of those sample types. The TCR comes from a woman between 45 and 65 years old with acute or convalescent COVID-19. The rearranged segments are TRBV7-3 and TRBJ2-2; matching of 6 bases hints at TRBD2 as the D gene. The sequencing input was peripheral blood. The CDR3 is CASSSFGGRDTGELFF. Read as DNA, the sequence is TGTGCCAGCAGCTCGTTCGGGGGAAGGGACACCGGGGAGCTGTTTTTT.